Sequencing of this TCR beta chain was carried out in a study of blood T cell repertoires in COVID-19. The overall study: Italy, Spain and the United States were the sources of the convalescent and acute COVID-19 samples. In each case, the material was cDNA or gDNA derived from T cells, B-cell-depleted T cells, or PBMCs.

In the authors' methods: Amplification of reference gene primers provided the estimated nucleated cell counts. Sequencing was performed with immunoSEQ multiplex PCR; in TCRdb, only in-frame clones are kept and a portion is missing. V and J calls and clone size are given by that table; D and trimming were obtained from the DNA. The sample consists of about 88,000 clones, roughly 90% of them appearing once. The source material was peripheral blood. This receptor was obtained from a man aged 60-69 years with acute or convalescent COVID-19.

The CDR3 DNA is TGTGCCAGCAGGCAGGGGAATAATTCACCCCTCCACTTT. It translates to CASRQGNNSPLHF. V is TRBV6-4 and J is TRBJ1-6; perhaps TRBD1 as D (6 bases). The CDR3 is 13 amino acids. Germline V lookup: CDR1 MRHNA, CDR2 SNTAGT. The V and J ends lost 6 bases and 5 bases respectively, with 8 bases between them.